The clone carrying this T cell receptor (beta chain) has only a few counts. This sample is part of a study of technical replicates of blood from several donors. This CDR3 spans 13 amino acids. Germline assignment: CDR1 MGHRA and CDR2 YSYEKL. Deletions cut 0 bases from V and 8 bases from J, with 10 bases between. Profiling relied on immunoSEQ multiplex PCR, and the TCRdb table lists in-frame clones only, not all of them. Among some 81,000 clones listed, 91% were seen once. This clonotype was sampled from a human donor in good health. The chain links TRBV4-1 to TRBJ1-1, with D possibly TRBD1 on 6 matching bases. Sequenced: T cells isolated from PBMCs. This CDR3 reads CASSQEGGTEAFF. In nucleotides, the CDR3 is TGCGCCAGCAGCCAAGAAGGGGGAACCGAAGCTTTCTTT.